This record concerns one T cell receptor (beta chain) sequence. Its antigen is still unknown. The sample belongs to a study of Tregs in tolerant kidney transplant recipients. Sequencing used immunoSEQ multiplex PCR; TCRdb keeps in-frame clones, though not all of them. Here the sample spans about 78,000 clones, around 90% being singletons. Study observations and caveats: No direct test of biological reproducibility was done here.

Unstimulated regulatory T cells (CD4+CD25+CD127-), CD4+CD25- non-regulatory cells, CD4 and CD8 cells were FACS-sorted from thawed PBMCs. From germline, CDR1 is SGDLS and CDR2 YYNGEE. V was pared by 7 bases and J by 3 bases, with 13 bases of the junction left unmatched. The CDR3 spans 15 residues. The TCR was taken from a human donor who received a combined kidney and bone marrow transplant. The source was Tregs from blood, collected before the transplant. The rearrangement joins TRBV9 to TRBJ2-7; TRBD1 aligns across 7 bases. In DNA, the CDR3 is TGTGCCAGCGCTCGTGGTAGGGGACAGATCTACGAGCAGTACTTC. It yields the protein CASARGRGQIYEQYF.